This is a list of T cell receptor beta chains from one sample in a study of regulatory T cells in long-lasting Graves disease. TCRdb processed the multiplex PCR reads anew with MiXCR; each CDR3 protein has one entry. This table holds a few hundred thousand distinct CDR3 sequences, over 9.5% found once. A further study also used this sample, focusing on T cells in Graves' hyperthyroidism and ophthalmopathy.

The starting material was peripheral blood mononuclear cells (PBMCs), obtained at new diagnosis, from a patient treated with antithyroid drugs. The origin of the receptors is a woman aged 18-30 years with Graves disease. Each CDR3 is given with its conserved first and last residue. D genes are given only for firm matches. The size entry is marked missing in some rows and otherwise reads once, few, many or a size class.

j_call v_call d_call clone_size cdr3_aa cdr3_nt
TRBJ2-7 TRBV28 TRBD1 many CASSFRDSSYEQYF TGTGCCAGCAGTTTCCGGGACAGTTCATACGAGCAGTACTTC
TRBJ2-7 TRBV5-6 TRBD1 many CASSRPMDRKIYEQYF TGTGCCAGCAGCCGCCCGATGGACAGGAAAATCTACGAGCAGTACTTC
TRBJ2-7 TRBV27 TRBD2 many CASSFDGRAHEQYF TGTGCCAGCAGTTTTGACGGGAGGGCCCACGAGCAGTACTTC
TRBJ2-5 TRBV27 TRBD2 few CASSFGGGQETQYF TGTGCCAGCAGTTTCGGGGGGGGTCAAGAGACCCAGTACTTC
TRBJ2-1 TRBV4-1 TRBD2 few CASSQDREASGYNEQFF TGCGCCAGCAGCCAAGATAGGGAGGCTAGCGGGTACAATGAGCAGTTCTTC
TRBJ2-5 TRBV4-3 TRBD2 many CASSLELAGGQETQYF TGCGCCAGCAGCCTAGAACTAGCGGGGGGCCAAGAGACCCAGTACTTC
TRBJ1-5 TRBV12-3/TRBV12-4 - many CASSLWQAGKDQPQHF TGTGCCAGCAGTTTATGGCAGGCAGGCAAGGATCAGCCCCAGCATTTT
TRBJ1-2 TRBV12-3/TRBV12-4 - many CASSLTRRGPYGYTF TGTGCCAGCAGTCTAACCCGGAGGGGCCCCTATGGCTACACCTTC
TRBJ2-3 TRBV7-2 TRBD1 many CATGTGALPRTDTQYF TGTGCCACCGGAACAGGGGCCTTACCCCGCACAGATACGCAGTATTTT
TRBJ2-1 TRBV24-1 TRBD2 many CATSDQLAGVPHEQFF TGTGCCACCAGTGACCAACTAGCGGGAGTCCCCCATGAGCAGTTCTTC
TRBJ1-2 TRBV7-2 - many CASSWMGGGLIPVGYTF TGTGCCAGCAGCTGGATGGGAGGGGGTCTTATTCCCGTCGGCTACACCTTC
TRBJ2-2 TRBV7-3 - many CASSLIQATGELFF TGTGCCAGCAGCTTAATACAGGCTACCGGGGAGCTGTTTTTT
TRBJ2-1 TRBV18 - many CASSPGNTEQFF TGTGCCAGCTCACCCGGGAACACAGAGCAGTTCTTC
TRBJ1-1 TRBV5-1 - - CASSSYRDTEAFF TGCGCCAGCAGCTCCTACAGGGACACTGAAGCTTTCTTT
TRBJ2-1 TRBV2 - many CASTMRLVINEQFF TGTGCCAGCACCATGAGACTAGTAATAAATGAGCAGTTCTTC
TRBJ2-2 TRBV9 - few CASSVGRIGELFF TGTGCCAGCAGCGTGGGTCGGATCGGGGAGCTGTTTTTT
TRBJ2-1 TRBV5-4 - few CASSGSALAYNEQFF TGTGCCAGCAGCGGAAGTGCCCTTGCCTACAATGAGCAGTTCTTC
TRBJ2-7 TRBV7-2 - many CASSLALVYEQYF TGTGCCAGCAGCTTAGCTCTTGTCTACGAGCAGTACTTC
TRBJ2-1 TRBV19 TRBD2 few CASSIILAGVNEQFF TGTGCCAGTAGTATAATACTAGCGGGGGTGAATGAGCAGTTCTTC
TRBJ2-3 TRBV5-1 - many CASSLNLGFGTDTQYF TGCGCCAGCAGCTTAAACCTAGGGTTTGGGACAGATACGCAGTATTTT